Shown below are 19 T cell receptor beta chains from a single sample sequenced in a study of T cells in Graves' hyperthyroidism and ophthalmopathy. Amplification of TCR beta CDR3 regions used RNA as the template. TCR CDR3 underwent first-round RT-PCR with the HTBI primer set. TCRdb fed the multiplex PCR reads into MiXCR, producing one record per CDR3 protein. The data contain roughly 500,000 distinct CDR3 sequences, under 60% of them singletons. Sequenced material: peripheral blood or thyroid tissue (not recorded which). These receptors were collected from an adult woman with Graves' disease, either hyperthyroidism or ophthalmopathy (not recorded which).

The chain has TRBV19 and TRBJ1-2, with D unclear. In germline, CDR1 is LNHDA, CDR2 SQIVND (reference sequence). The CDR3 loop spans 12 amino acids. V lost 1 base to trimming and J lost 6 bases, with 6 bases between them. The CDR3 region has the DNA TGTGCCAGTAGTATAGCCGGGGATGGCTACACCTTC. Translating gives CASSIAGDGYTF. Complete variable domain (other parts from reference TRBV19 and TRBJ1-2): DGGITQSPKYLFRKEGQNVTLSCEQNLNHDAMYWYRQDPGQGLRLIYYSQIVNDFQKGDIAEGYSVSREKKESFPLTVTSAQKNPTAFYLCASSIAGDGYTFGSGTRLTVV.

This clonotype was recorded at least ten times. The chain has TRBV20-1 and TRBJ2-5; 9 nucleotides agree with TRBD2. With 4 bases clipped from V and 2 bases from J, the junction kept 8 bases outside the gene matches. CDR3 length equals 15 residues. Germline CDR1 and CDR2: DFQATT and SNEGSKA (reference sequence). CDR3 region: CSATVSGRPQETQYF. In nucleotides, the CDR3 is TGCAGTGCTACTGTAAGCGGGAGGCCTCAAGAGACCCAGTACTTC.

On this clonotype itself: No conserved phenylalanine or tryptophan is present at the end of the CDR3, so a read error is the likely explanation. No DNA is shown, since the ends of the CDR3 on it are uncertain; the CDR3 is the one TCRdb lists. The V gene is TRBV7-2, the J gene TRBJ1-1. Germline CDR1 SGHTA, CDR2 FQGNSA. Ends included, the CDR3 has 8 residues. CDR3 amino acids: CASSSRFS.

The chain employs TRBV6-2 or TRBV6-3 and TRBJ2-7, with unresolved D. V was cut by 8 bases and J by 4 bases, with 18 bases left in between. The germline V gene has CDR1 MNHEY and CDR2 SVGEGT. There are 14 residues in the CDR3. CDR3 sequence reads: CASGLAEAAYEQYF. Written as DNA, the CDR3 is TGTGCCAGCGGCCTCGCCGAGGCGGCATACGAGCAGTACTTC.

The CDR3 protein is CSVPTGQETQYF. The CDR3 nucleotides read TGCAGCGTTCCGACGGGTCAAGAGACCCAGTACTTC. The V and J genes are TRBV29-1 and TRBJ2-5; D uncertain. V lost 5 bases, J lost 2 bases, and 9 bases lay in between. Germline assignment: CDR1 SQVTM and CDR2 ANQGSEA. This CDR3 is 12 amino acids long.

V and J are TRBV6-1 and TRBJ2-6, with 10 bases that match TRBD2. The germline V gene encodes CDR1 MNHNS and CDR2 SASEGT. V was clipped by 7 bases and J by 0 bases; unmatched bases: 6. The CDR3 has 17 residues. The CDR3 loop reads CASIEVAGGSGANVLTF. The DNA for the CDR3 is TGTGCCAGCATTGAGGTAGCGGGGGGCTCTGGGGCCAACGTCCTGACTTTC.

This clonotype was seen only a few times. The chain couples TRBV12-3 or TRBV12-4 to TRBJ2-3; possibly TRBD2 for D (6 bases). The length of the CDR3 is 13 residues. Trimming cost V 5 bases and J 3 bases, with 9 bases left between them. This CDR3 is CASSVTRTDTQYF. In DNA, the CDR3 is TGTGCCAGCAGTGTGACTAGAACAGATACGCAGTATTTT.

This clonotype was observed at least ten times. The chain combines TRBV6-6 with TRBJ1-6, with D unclear. This CDR3 has 10 amino acids. With 7 bases removed from V and 8 bases from J, the gap between germline ends came to 3 bases. The germline CDR1 and CDR2 sequences are MNHNY and SVGAGI (reference sequence). The DNA of the CDR3 is TGTGCCAGCAATTATTCACCCCTCCACTTT. Encoded protein: CASNYSPLHF.

A word on this clonotype: Germline and junction disagree at one end, which may indicate a read error. The V and J genes are TRBV10-3 and TRBJ1-1; no firm D call. Germline-derived CDR1 and CDR2 are ENHRY and SYGVKD. The CDR3 is 16 residues long. The CDR3 DNA reads TGTGCCATCAGTGAGTCACTGTTGGGCCGGAACTCTGAAGCTTTCTTT. Protein product: CAISESLLGRNSEAFF.

About this clonotype: A much larger clone sits a single nucleotide away, making a read error possible. The V gene is TRBV12-3 or TRBV12-4, the J gene TRBJ2-7; 7 nucleotides align to TRBD2. The CDR3 covers 13 residues. For the CDR3, the DNA is TGTGCCAGCAGTTTGCGCGGGAGCGGGGAGCAGTGCTTC. It specifies CASSLRGSGEQCF.

This clonotype was seen ten or more times. This chain uses TRBV4-2 with TRBJ1-1, with a weak D call TRBD1 (5 bases). The germline V gene has CDR1 LGHNA and CDR2 YNFKEQ. The CDR3 sequence is 14 residues long. V lost 4 bases and J lost 6, with 15 bases in between. The CDR3 sequence: CASSPRYRTSEAFF. The CDR3 DNA reads TGTGCCAGCAGCCCCCGATACAGGACGTCTGAAGCTTTCTTT.

The rearrangement links TRBV4-1 to TRBJ2-7; TRBD2 matches at 11 bases. Germline V gene sequence: CDR1 MGHRA, CDR2 YSYEKL. This CDR3 is 14 amino acids long. V was pared by 1 base and J by 5 bases, with 1 base of the junction left unmatched. The CDR3 nucleotides read TGCGCCAGCAGCCAAGGACTAGCGGGGAACGAGCAGTACTTC. Its translation: CASSQGLAGNEQYF.

This clonotype was detected many times. V usage is TRBV20-1 and J usage is TRBJ1-5, with 8 bases aligning to TRBD1. The CDR3 is made up of 14 amino acids. The J segment lost 6 bases and the V segment lost 6 bases, leaving 10 bases of the junction unmatched. Germline values: CDR1 DFQATT, CDR2 SNEGSKA (reference sequence). CDR3 bases: TGCAGTGCAGCTACAGGGGGATCAGGTCAGCCCCAGCATTTT. As protein: CSAATGGSGQPQHF.

The rearrangement links TRBV6-4 to TRBJ1-1; D may be TRBD1 (5 bases). The CDR3 extends over 13 amino acids. The V end lost 3 bases, the J end lost 3 bases, and 8 bases lay between the germline ends. The germline V gene encodes CDR1 MRHNA and CDR2 SNTAGT. CDR3 nucleotide sequence: TGTGCCAGCAGTGATCAGGGACACACTGAAGCTTTCTTT. Translation: CASSDQGHTEAFF.

This clonotype was seen repeatedly, ten times or more. The V gene is TRBV5-1, the J gene TRBJ1-4, with 8 bases identical to TRBD1. Losses at the gene ends were 2 bases for V and 8 bases for J; bases not matched to a gene: 8. From germline, CDR1 is SGHRS and CDR2 YFSETQ. The CDR3 has 15 amino acids. CDR3 amino acids: CASSFTQGAGEKLFF. For the CDR3, the DNA is TGCGCCAGCAGCTTTACTCAGGGGGCAGGGGAAAAACTGTTTTTT.

The chain carries TRBV20-1 and TRBJ1-6; 7 bases are shared with TRBD1. With 0 bases clipped from V and 9 bases from J, the junction kept 8 bases outside the gene matches. This CDR3 has 15 amino acids. CDR1 DFQATT and CDR2 SNEGSKA come from the germline V gene (reference sequence). CDR3 DNA sequence: TGCAGTGCTAGAGATCGGACAGGTTCGGTTTCACCCCTCCACTTT. Its protein is CSARDRTGSVSPLHF.

This clonotype was counted ten times or more. The rearrangement uses TRBV5-6 and TRBJ1-4, with D hard to call. The CDR3 runs to 12 residues. V shed 0 bases and J shed 13 bases, with 10 bases lying between them. Germline CDR1 and CDR2: SGHDT and YYEEEE. CDR3 sequence: CASSLGHRGLFF. Written as DNA, the CDR3 is TGTGCCAGCAGCTTGGGCCATCGGGGACTGTTTTTT.

In its sample, this clonotype was seen many times. The chain joins TRBV7-2 to TRBJ1-2, with a weak D call TRBD1 (5 bases). Germline CDR1 and CDR2: SGHTA and FQGNSA. The V and J ends lost 7 bases and 3 bases respectively, with 12 bases between them. The CDR3 contains 13 residues. CDR3 sequence (DNA): TGTGCCAGCATCTATAGGGACGACTATGGCTACACCTTC. Its translation is CASIYRDDYGYTF. The entire variable domain, with the rest obtained from reference TRBV7-2 and TRBJ1-2, is as follows: GAGVSQSPSNKVTEKGKDVELRCDPISGHTALYWYRQSLGQGLEFLIYFQGNSAPDKSGLPSDRFSAERTGGSVSTLTIQRTQQEDSAVYLCASIYRDDYGYTFGSGTRLTVV.

With regard to this clonotype: The germline gene is not matched at one end of the junction; a read error may be the cause. The V call is TRBV7-9, the J call TRBJ1-5; TRBD1 matches at 7 bases. The germline gives CDR1 SEHNR, CDR2 FQNEAQ (reference sequence). This CDR3 region has 19 residues. For the CDR3, the DNA is TGTGCCAGCAGTTTAGATCGATGGGGACAGAGAATTAGCAATCAGCCCCAGCATTTT. This gives the protein CASSLDRWGQRISNQPQHF.